The TCR beta chain described here comes from a study of cytomegalovirus exposure and HLA in healthy donors. Study observations and caveats: There were a few CMV-associated chains whose specificity for CMV antigens was confirmed in vitro.

CDR1 and CDR2 from the germline V gene are GTSNPN and SVGIG (reference sequence). This CDR3 region has 14 residues. With V trimmed by 2 bases and J by 5 bases, 4 bases remained unmatched. This PCR relied on a set of 60 Vbeta primers and 13 Jbeta primers. Only in-frame clones appear in the TCRdb table, and some are missing; sequencing was by immunoSEQ multiplex PCR. The data show 150,000 to 200,000 clones, about 80% seen once. As concerns this clone: Its specificity is unknown.

Sequencing was carried out using PBMCs. The clonotype originates from a woman aged 25-40 years in good health and CMV-seronegative. This sequence joins TRBV30 and TRBJ1-1, with 11 bases matching TRBD1. CDR3 amino acids: CAWSIGQGATEAFF. CDR3 DNA sequence: TGTGCCTGGAGTATCGGACAGGGGGCAACTGAAGCTTTCTTT.